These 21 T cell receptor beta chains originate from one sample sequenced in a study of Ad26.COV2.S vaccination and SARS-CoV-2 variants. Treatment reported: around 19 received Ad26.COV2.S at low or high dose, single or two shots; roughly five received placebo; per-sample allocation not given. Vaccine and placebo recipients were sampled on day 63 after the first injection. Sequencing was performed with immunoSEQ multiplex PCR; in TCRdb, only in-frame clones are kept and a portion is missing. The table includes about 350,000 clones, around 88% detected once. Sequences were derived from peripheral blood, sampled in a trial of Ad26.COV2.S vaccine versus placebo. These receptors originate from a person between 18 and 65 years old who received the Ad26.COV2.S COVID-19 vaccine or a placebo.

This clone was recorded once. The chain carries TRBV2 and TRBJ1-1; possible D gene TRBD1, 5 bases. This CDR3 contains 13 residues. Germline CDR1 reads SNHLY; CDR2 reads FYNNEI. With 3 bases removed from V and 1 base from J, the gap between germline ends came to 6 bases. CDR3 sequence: CASSEGTNTEAFF. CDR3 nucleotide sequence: TGTGCCAGCAGTGAGGGGACGAACACTGAAGCTTTCTTT.

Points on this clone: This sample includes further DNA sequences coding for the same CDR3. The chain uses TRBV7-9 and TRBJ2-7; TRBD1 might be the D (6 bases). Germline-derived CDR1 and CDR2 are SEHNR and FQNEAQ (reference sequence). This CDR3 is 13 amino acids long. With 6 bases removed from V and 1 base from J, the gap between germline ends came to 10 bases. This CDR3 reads CASSSDRSYEQYF. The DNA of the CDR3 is TGTGCCAGCAGTTCCGACAGGTCCTACGAGCAGTACTTC.

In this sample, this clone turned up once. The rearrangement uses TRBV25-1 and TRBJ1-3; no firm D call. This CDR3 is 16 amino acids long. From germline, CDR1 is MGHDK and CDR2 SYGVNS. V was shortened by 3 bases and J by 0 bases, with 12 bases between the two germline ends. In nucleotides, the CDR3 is TGTGCCAGCAGTGATGGCAGTCCGAACTCTGGAAACACCATATATTTT. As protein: CASSDGSPNSGNTIYF.

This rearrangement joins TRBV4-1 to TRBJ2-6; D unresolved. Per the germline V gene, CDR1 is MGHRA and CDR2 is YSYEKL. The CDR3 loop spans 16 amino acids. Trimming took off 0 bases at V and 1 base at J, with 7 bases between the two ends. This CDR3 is CASSQDKASGANVLTF. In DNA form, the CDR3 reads TGCGCCAGCAGCCAAGATAAGGCTTCTGGGGCCAACGTCCTGACTTTC.

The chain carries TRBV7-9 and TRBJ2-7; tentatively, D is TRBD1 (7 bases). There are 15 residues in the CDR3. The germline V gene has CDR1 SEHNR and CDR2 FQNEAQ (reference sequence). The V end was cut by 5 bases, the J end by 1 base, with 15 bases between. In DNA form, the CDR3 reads TGTGCCAGCAGCCAAACGCGGGACAGTTCCTACGAGCAGTACTTC. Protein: CASSQTRDSSYEQYF.

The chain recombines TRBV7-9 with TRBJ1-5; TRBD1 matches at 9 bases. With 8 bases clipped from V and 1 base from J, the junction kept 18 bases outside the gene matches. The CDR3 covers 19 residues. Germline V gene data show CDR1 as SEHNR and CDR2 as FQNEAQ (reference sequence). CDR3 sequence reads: CASPCYRDRETFSNQPQHF. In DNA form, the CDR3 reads TGTGCCAGCCCTTGCTACCGGGACAGGGAGACATTCAGCAATCAGCCCCAGCATTTT.

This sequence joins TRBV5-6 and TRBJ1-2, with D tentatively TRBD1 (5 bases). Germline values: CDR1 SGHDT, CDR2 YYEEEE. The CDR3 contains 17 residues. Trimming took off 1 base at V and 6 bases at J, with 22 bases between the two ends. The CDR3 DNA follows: TGTGCCAGCAGCTTGTTGGAAGGGGCCAGAGTCACTAATGGCTACACCTTC. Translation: CASSLLEGARVTNGYTF.

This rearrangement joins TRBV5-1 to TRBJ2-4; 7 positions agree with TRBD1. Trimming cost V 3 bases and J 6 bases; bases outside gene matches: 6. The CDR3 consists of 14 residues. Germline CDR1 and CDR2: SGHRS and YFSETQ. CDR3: CASSSEQGINIQYF. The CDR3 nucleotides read TGCGCCAGCAGCTCGGAACAGGGGATAAACATTCAGTACTTC.

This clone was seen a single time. The CDR3 coding sequence is TGTGCCAGCAGAATGGACAGGGGGAGCAATCAGCCCCAGCATTTT. It encodes CASRMDRGSNQPQHF. The chain is built from TRBV28 and TRBJ1-5; TRBD1 matches 10 bases. The CDR3 is made up of 15 amino acids. The ends lost 6 bases at V and 1 base at J; junction bases unmatched: 3. Germline V gene lookup returns CDR1 MDHEN and CDR2 SYDVKM.

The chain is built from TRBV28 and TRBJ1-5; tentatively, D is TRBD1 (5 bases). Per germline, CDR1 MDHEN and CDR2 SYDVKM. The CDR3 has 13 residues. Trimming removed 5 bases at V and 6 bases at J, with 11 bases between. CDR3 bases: TGTGCCAGCAGTCCCGATAGGGGTCAGCCCCAGCATTTT. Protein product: CASSPDRGQPQHF.

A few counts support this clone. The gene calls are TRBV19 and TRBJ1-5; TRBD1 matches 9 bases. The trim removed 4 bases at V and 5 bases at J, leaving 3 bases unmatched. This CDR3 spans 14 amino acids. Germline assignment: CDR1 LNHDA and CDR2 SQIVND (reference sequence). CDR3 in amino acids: CASSRTGADQPQHF. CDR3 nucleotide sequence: TGTGCCAGTAGTAGGACAGGGGCTGATCAGCCCCAGCATTTT.

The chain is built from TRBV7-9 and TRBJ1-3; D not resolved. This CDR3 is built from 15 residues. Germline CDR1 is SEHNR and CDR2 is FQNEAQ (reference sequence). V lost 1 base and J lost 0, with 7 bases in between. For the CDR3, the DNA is TGTGCCAGCAGCTTAGTGCAGGTCTCTGGAAACACCATATATTTT. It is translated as CASSLVQVSGNTIYF.

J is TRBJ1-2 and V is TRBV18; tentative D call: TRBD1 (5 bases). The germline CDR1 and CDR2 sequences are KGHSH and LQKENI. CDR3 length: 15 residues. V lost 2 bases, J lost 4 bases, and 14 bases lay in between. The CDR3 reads CASSPNTPGVYGYTF. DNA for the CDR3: TGTGCCAGCTCACCAAATACCCCGGGGGTCTATGGCTACACCTTC. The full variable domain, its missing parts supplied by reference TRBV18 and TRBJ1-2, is NAGVMQNPRHLVRRRGQEARLRCSPMKGHSHVYWYRQLPEEGLKFMVYLQKENIIDESGMPKERFSAEFPKEGPSILRIQQVVRGDSAAYFCASSPNTPGVYGYTFGSGTRLTVV.

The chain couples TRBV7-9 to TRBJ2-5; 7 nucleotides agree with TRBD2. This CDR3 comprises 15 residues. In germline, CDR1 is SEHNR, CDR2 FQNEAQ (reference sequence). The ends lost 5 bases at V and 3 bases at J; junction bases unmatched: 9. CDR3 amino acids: CASSPVGGIEETQYF. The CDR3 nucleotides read TGTGCCAGCAGCCCCGTGGGGGGGATTGAAGAGACCCAGTACTTC.

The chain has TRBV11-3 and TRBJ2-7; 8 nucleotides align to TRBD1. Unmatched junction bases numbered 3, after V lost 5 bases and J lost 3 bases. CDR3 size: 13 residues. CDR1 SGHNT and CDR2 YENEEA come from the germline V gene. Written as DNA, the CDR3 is TGTGCCAGCAGCCCCGGACAGGGCTACGAGCAGTACTTC. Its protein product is CASSPGQGYEQYF.

CDR3 sequence: CASSLADGSNTEAFF. CDR3 DNA sequence: TGCGCCAGCAGCTTGGCCGACGGTTCAAACACTGAAGCTTTCTTT. The chain links TRBV5-1 to TRBJ1-1; no clear D. The CDR3 is 15 residues long. Germline V gene lookup returns CDR1 SGHRS and CDR2 YFSETQ. V shed 0 bases and J shed 2 bases, with 11 bases lying between them.

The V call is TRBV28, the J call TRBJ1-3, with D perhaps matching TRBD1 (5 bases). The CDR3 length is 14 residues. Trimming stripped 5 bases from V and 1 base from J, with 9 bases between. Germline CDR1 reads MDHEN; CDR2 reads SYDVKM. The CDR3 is CASSIQVSGNTIYF. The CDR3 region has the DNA TGTGCCAGCAGTATACAGGTTTCTGGAAACACCATATATTTT.

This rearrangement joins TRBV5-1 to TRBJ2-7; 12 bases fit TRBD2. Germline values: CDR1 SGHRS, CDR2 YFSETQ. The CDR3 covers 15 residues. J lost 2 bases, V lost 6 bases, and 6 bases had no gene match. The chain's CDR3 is CASKLAGGPAYEQYF. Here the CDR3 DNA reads TGCGCCAGCAAGCTAGCGGGAGGGCCGGCCTACGAGCAGTACTTC. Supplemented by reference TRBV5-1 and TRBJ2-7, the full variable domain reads KAGVTQTPRYLIKTRGQQVTLSCSPISGHRSVSWYQQTPGQGLQFLFEYFSETQRNKGNFPGRFSGRQFSNSRSEMNVSTLELGDSALYLCASKLAGGPAYEQYFGPGTRLTVT.

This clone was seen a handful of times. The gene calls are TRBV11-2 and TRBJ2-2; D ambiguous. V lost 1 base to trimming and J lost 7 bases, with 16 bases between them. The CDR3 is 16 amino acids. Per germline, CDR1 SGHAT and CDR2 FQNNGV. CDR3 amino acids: CASSLGLVRTGGELFF. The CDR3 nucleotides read TGTGCCAGCAGCTTAGGGCTAGTGAGGACGGGCGGGGAGCTGTTTTTT.

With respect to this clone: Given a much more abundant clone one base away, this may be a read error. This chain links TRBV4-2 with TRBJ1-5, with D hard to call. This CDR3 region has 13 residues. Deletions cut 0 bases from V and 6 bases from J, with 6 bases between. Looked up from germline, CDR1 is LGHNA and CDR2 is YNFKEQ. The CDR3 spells CASSQDLGQPQHF. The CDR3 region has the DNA TGTGCCAGCAGCCAAGATTTGGGTCAGCCCCAGCATTTT.

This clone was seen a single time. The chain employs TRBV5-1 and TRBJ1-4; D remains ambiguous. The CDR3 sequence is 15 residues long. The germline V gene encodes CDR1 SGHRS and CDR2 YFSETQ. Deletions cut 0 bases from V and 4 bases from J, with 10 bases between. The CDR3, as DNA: TGCGCCAGCAGCTTGGACGGGCCGGGTAATGAAAAACTGTTTTTT. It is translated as CASSLDGPGNEKLFF. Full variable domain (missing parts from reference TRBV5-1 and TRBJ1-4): KAGVTQTPRYLIKTRGQQVTLSCSPISGHRSVSWYQQTPGQGLQFLFEYFSETQRNKGNFPGRFSGRQFSNSRSEMNVSTLELGDSALYLCASSLDGPGNEKLFFGSGTQLSVL.